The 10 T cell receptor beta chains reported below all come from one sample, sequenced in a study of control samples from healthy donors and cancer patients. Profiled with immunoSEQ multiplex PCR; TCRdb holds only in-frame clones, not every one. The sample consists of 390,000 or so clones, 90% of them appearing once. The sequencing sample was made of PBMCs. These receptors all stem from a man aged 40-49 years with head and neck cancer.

For the CDR3, the DNA is TGTGCCAGCAGTTCCCCCGGACAGCTCTATGGCTACACCTTC. This codes for CASSSPGQLYGYTF. The V call is TRBV28, the J call TRBJ1-2; D possibly corresponds to TRBD1 (6 bases). V lost 4 bases to trimming and J lost 4 bases, with 13 bases between them. This CDR3 region has 14 residues. Germline V gene data show CDR1 as MDHEN and CDR2 as SYDVKM.

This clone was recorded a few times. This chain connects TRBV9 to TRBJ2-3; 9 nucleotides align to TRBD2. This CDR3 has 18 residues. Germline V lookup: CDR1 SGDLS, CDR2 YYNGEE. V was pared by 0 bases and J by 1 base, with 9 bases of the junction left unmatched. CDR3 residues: CASSVGEWRGGRTDTQYF. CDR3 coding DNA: TGTGCCAGCAGCGTAGGGGAGTGGCGGGGGGGCCGCACAGATACGCAGTATTTT.

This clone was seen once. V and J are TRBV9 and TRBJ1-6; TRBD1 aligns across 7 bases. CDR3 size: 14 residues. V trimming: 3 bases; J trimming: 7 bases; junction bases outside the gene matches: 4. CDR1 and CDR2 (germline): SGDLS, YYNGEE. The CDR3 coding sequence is TGTGCCAGCAGCGCCGGGACAGTGAATTCACCCCTCCACTTT. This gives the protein CASSAGTVNSPLHF. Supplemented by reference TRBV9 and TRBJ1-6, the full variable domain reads DSGVTQTPKHLITATGQRVTLRCSPRSGDLSVYWYQQSLDQGLQFLIQYYNGEERAKGNILERFSAQQFPDLHSELNLSSLELGDSALYFCASSAGTVNSPLHFGNGTRLTVT.

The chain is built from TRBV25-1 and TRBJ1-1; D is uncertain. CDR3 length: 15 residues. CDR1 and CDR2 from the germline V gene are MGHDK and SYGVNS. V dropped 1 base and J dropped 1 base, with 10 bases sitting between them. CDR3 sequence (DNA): TGTGCCAGCAGTGAATTGGGCCGCTCGAACACTGAAGCTTTCTTT. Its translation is CASSELGRSNTEAFF. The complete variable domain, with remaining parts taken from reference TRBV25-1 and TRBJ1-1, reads EADIYQTPRYLVIGTGKKITLECSQTMGHDKMYWYQQDPGMELHLIHYSYGVNSTEKGDLSSESTVSRIRTEHFPLTLESARPSHTSQYLCASSELGRSNTEAFFGQGTRLTVV.

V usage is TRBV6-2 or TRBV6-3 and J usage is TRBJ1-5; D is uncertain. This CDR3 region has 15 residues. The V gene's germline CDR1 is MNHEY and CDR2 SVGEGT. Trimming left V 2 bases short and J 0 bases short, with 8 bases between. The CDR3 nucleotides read TGTGCCAGCAGTTACGGTAGCAATAGCAATCAGCCCCAGCATTTT. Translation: CASSYGSNSNQPQHF.

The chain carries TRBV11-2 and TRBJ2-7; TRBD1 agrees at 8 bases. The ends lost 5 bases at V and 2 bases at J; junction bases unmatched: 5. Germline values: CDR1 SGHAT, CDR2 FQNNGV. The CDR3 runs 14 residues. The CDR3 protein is CASSPGTGPYEQYF. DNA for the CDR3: TGTGCCAGCAGCCCAGGGACAGGCCCCTACGAGCAGTACTTC.

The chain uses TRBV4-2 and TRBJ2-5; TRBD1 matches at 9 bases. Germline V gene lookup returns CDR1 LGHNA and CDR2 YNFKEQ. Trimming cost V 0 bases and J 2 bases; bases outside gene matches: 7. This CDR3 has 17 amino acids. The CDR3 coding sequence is TGTGCCAGCAGCCAAGATGGAAGACAGGGGGGACAAGAGACCCAGTACTTC. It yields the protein CASSQDGRQGGQETQYF.

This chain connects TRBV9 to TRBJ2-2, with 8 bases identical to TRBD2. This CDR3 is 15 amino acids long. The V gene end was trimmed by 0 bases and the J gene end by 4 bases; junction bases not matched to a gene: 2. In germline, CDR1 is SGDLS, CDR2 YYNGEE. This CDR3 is CASSVALAGTGELFF. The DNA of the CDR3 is TGTGCCAGCAGCGTAGCCCTAGCGGGCACCGGGGAGCTGTTTTTT.

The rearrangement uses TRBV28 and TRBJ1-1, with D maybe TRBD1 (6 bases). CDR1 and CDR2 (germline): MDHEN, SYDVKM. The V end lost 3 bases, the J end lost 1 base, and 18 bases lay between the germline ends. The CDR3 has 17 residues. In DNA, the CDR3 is TGTGCCAGCAGTTTTAGGCTCACGGGGGCGGCGAACACTGAAGCTTTCTTT. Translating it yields CASSFRLTGAANTEAFF. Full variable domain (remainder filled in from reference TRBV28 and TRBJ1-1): DVKVTQSSRYLVKRTGEKVFLECVQDMDHENMFWYRQDPGLGLRLIYFSYDVKMKEKGDIPEGYSVSREKKERFSLILESASTNQTSMYLCASSFRLTGAANTEAFFGQGTRLTVV.

The CDR3 is CASSPDLRAYEQYF. DNA for the CDR3: TGTGCCAGCAGCCCTGACCTTCGCGCCTACGAGCAGTACTTC. The rearrangement uses TRBV7-9 and TRBJ2-7; D remains ambiguous. Trimming removed 5 bases from V and 2 bases from J, with 13 bases in between. The germline V gene encodes CDR1 SEHNR and CDR2 FQNEAQ (reference sequence). This CDR3 has 14 residues.